This entry is about one T cell receptor beta chain. Its antigen is undetermined. This sample stems from a study of T cell responses to AZD1222 COVID-19 vaccine. Per germline, CDR1 LNHNV and CDR2 YYDKDF (reference sequence). This CDR3 spans 14 amino acids. Trimming cost V 5 bases and J 1 base; bases outside gene matches: 4. Produced via immunoSEQ multiplex PCR; TCRdb's table is partial and in-frame only. The sample lists 95,000 to 110,000 clones; approximately 90% were seen once. The study, taken as a whole, reports: There were vaccine-associated CD4 TCRs across spike, dominant at 160-218 and 743-854. At study baseline, merely roughly 6 AZD1222 recipients were seropositive.

V usage is TRBV15 and J usage is TRBJ1-1, with TRBD1 matching 7 bases. The TCR was taken from an adult in good health. The sample consisted of peripheral blood, taken on day 0 of AZD1222 vaccination. The CDR3 nucleotides read TGTGCCACCAGCTTCGACAGGGCGAACACTGAAGCTTTCTTT. It translates to CATSFDRANTEAFF.